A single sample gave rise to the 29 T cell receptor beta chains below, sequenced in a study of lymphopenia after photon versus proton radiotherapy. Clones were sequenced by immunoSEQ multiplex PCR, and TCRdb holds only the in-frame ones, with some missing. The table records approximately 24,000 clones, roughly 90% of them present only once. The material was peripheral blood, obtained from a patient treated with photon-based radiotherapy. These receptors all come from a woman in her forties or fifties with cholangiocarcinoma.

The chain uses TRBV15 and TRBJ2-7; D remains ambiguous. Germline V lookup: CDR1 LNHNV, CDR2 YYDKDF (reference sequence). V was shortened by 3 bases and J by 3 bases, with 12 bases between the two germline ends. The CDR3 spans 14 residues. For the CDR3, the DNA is TGTGCCACCAGCAGGGTAGGTGATATCTACGAGCAGTACTTC. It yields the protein CATSRVGDIYEQYF.

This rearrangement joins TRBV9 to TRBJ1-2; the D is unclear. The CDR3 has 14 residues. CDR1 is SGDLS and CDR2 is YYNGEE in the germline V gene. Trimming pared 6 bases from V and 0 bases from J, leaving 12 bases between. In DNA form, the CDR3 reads TGTGCCAGCATGCGGGGTCCGGCTAACTATGGCTACACCTTC. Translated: CASMRGPANYGYTF.

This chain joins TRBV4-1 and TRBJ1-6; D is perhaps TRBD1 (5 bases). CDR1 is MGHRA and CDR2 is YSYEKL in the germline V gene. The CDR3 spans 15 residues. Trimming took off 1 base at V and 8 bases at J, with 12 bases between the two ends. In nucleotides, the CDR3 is TGCGCCAGCAGCCAAGTTCCAGGGCTGTATTCACCCCTCCACTTT. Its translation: CASSQVPGLYSPLHF.

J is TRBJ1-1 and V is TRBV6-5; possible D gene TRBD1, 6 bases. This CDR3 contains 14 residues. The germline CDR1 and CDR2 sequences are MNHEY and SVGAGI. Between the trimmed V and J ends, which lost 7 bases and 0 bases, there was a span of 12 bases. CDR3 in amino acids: CASKVDSLNTEAFF. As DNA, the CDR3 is TGTGCCAGCAAGGTGGACAGCTTGAACACTGAAGCTTTCTTT.

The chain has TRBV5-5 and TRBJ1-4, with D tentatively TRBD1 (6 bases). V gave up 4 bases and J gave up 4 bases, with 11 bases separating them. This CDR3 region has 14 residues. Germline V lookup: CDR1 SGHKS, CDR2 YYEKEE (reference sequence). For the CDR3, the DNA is TGTGCCAGCAGCCGAGGGGGGATTAATGAAAAACTGTTTTTT. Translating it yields CASSRGGINEKLFF.

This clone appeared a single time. The CDR3 DNA follows: TGTGCCAGCTCCCGCAGGGGAGATGCGTACGAGCAGTACTTC. The encoded protein is CASSRRGDAYEQYF. J is TRBJ2-7 and V is TRBV18; a possible D gene is TRBD1 (6 bases). The germline gives CDR1 KGHSH, CDR2 LQKENI. V was trimmed by 6 bases and J by 4 bases, leaving 16 bases between them. CDR3 length equals 14 residues. Variable domain in full (rest from reference TRBV18 and TRBJ2-7): NAGVMQNPRHLVRRRGQEARLRCSPMKGHSHVYWYRQLPEEGLKFMVYLQKENIIDESGMPKERFSAEFPKEGPSILRIQQVVRGDSAAYFCASSRRGDAYEQYFGPGTRLTVT.

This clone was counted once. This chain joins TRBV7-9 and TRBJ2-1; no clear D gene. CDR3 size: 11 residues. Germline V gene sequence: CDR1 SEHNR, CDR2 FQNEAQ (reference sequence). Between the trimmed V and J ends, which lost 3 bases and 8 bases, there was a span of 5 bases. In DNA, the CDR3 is TGTGCCAGCAGCTTCTCCCATGAGCAGTTCTTC. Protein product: CASSFSHEQFF.

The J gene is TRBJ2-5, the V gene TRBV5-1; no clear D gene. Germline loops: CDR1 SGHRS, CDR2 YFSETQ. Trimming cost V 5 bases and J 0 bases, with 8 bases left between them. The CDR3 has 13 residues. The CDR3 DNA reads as TGCGCCAGCAGAAAAGTGTACCAAGAGACCCAGTACTTC. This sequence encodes CASRKVYQETQYF.

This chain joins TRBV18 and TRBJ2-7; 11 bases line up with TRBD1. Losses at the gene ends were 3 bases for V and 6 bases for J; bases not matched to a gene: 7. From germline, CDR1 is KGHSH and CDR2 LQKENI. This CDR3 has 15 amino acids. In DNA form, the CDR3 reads TGTGCCAGCTCACCCGCCGGGACAGGGGGAACCGAGCAGTACTTC. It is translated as CASSPAGTGGTEQYF.

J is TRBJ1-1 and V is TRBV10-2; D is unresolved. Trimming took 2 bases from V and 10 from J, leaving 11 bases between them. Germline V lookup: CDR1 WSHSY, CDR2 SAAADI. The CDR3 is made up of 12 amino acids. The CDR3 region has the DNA TGCGCCAGCAGTGAGCTAATGTCAAGAGCTTTCTTT. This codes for CASSELMSRAFF.

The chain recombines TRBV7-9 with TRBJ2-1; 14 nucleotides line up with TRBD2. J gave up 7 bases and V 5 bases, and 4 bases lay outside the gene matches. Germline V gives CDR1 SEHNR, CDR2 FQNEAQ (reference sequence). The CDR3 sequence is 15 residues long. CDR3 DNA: TGTGCCAGCAGCCCGAGACTAGCGGGGGGGAATGAGCAGTTCTTC. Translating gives CASSPRLAGGNEQFF.

In nucleotides, the CDR3 is TGTGCCAGCAGTGAAGTCGGGTTTTCTGAAGCTTTCTTT. It codes for CASSEVGFSEAFF. The gene calls are TRBV6-1 and TRBJ1-1; D not resolved. CDR3 length: 13 residues. Deletions cut 1 base from V and 6 bases from J, with 9 bases between. Germline V CDR1 and CDR2: MNHNS, SASEGT.

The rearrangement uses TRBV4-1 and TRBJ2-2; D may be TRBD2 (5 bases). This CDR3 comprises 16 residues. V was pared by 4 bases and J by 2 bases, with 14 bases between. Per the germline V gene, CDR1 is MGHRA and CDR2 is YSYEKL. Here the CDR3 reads CASSRGGLVNTGELFF. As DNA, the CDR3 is TGCGCCAGCAGCCGAGGAGGACTCGTCAACACCGGGGAGCTGTTTTTT.

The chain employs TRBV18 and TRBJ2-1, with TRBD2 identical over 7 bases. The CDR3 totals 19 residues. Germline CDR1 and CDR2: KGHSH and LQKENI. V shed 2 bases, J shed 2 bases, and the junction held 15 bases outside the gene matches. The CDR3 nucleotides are TGTGCCAGCTCACCATTTCCGGGGGGAATCATAGTCCCCTACAATGAGCAGTTCTTC. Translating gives CASSPFPGGIIVPYNEQFF.

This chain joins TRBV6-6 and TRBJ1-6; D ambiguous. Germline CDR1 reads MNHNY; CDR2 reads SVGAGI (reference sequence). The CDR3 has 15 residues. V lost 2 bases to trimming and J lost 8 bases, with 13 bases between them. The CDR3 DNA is TGTGCCAGCAGTTACAGGACTCCTCGGGATTCACCCCTCCACTTT. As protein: CASSYRTPRDSPLHF.

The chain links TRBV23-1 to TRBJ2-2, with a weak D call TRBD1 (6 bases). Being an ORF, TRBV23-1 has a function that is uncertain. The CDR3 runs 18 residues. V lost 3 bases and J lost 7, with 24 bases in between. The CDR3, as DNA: TGCGCCAGCAGTCAGTTATCCGGGACACGGGTTGAGGGCGGGGAGCTGTTTTTT. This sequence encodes CASSQLSGTRVEGGELFF.

The chain's CDR3 is CAISEPALGLGTGLGPQHF. Here the CDR3 DNA reads TGTGCCATCAGTGAGCCCGCACTGGGATTGGGAACTGGGCTGGGGCCCCAGCATTTT. The chain recombines TRBV10-3 with TRBJ1-5; no clear D. Germline V gives CDR1 ENHRY, CDR2 SYGVKD. The CDR3 totals 19 residues. V was pared by 2 bases and J by 9 bases, with 29 bases between.

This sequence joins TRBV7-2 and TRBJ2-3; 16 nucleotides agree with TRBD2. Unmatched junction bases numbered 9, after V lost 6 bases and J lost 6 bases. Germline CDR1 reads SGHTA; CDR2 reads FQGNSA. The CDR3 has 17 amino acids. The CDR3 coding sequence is TGTGCCAGCAGGCCTCCGGGACTAGCGGGGGGGCTGGATACGCAGTATTTT. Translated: CASRPPGLAGGLDTQYF. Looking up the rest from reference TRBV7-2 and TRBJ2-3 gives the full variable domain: GAGVSQSPSNKVTEKGKDVELRCDPISGHTALYWYRQSLGQGLEFLIYFQGNSAPDKSGLPSDRFSAERTGGSVSTLTIQRTQQEDSAVYLCASRPPGLAGGLDTQYFGPGTRLTVL.

The CDR3 reads CASSFSGNTEAFF. In DNA form, the CDR3 reads TGTGCCAGCAGCTTTTCCGGTAACACTGAAGCTTTCTTT. This sequence joins TRBV7-9 and TRBJ1-1, with unresolved D. Germline assignment: CDR1 SEHNR and CDR2 FQNEAQ (reference sequence). V was clipped by 3 bases and J by 2 bases, with 7 bases between them. This CDR3 is built from 13 residues. Filled out from reference TRBV7-9 and TRBJ1-1, the complete variable domain reads DTGVSQNPRHKITKRGQNVTFRCDPISEHNRLYWYRQTLGQGPEFLTYFQNEAQLEKSRLLSDRFSAERPKGSFSTLEIQRTEQGDSAMYLCASSFSGNTEAFFGQGTRLTVV.

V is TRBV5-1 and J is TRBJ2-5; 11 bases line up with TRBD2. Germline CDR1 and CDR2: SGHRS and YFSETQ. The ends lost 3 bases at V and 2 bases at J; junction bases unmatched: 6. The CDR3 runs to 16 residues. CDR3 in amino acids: CASSWASSGGQETQYF. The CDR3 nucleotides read TGCGCCAGCAGCTGGGCGTCTAGCGGGGGGCAAGAGACCCAGTACTTC.

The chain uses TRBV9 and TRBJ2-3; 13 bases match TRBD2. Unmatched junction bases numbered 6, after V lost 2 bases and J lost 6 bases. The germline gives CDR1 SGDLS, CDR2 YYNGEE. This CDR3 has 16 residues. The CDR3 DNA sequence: TGTGCCAGCAGCGTCGGGACTAGCGGGGTTGGGGATACGCAGTATTTT. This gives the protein CASSVGTSGVGDTQYF.

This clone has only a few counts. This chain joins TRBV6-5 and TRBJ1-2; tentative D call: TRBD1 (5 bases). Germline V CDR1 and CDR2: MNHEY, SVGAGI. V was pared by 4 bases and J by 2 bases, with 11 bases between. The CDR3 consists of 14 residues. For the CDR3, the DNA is TGTGCCAGCAGTTGGTCGTACAGGAACTATGGCTACACCTTC. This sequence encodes CASSWSYRNYGYTF.

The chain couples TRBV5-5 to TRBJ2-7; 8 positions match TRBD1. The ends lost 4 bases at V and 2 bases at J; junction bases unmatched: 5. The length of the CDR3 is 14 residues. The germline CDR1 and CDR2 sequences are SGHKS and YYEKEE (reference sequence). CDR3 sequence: CASSLDRGPYEQYF. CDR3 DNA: TGTGCCAGCAGCCTAGACAGGGGCCCCTACGAGCAGTACTTC.

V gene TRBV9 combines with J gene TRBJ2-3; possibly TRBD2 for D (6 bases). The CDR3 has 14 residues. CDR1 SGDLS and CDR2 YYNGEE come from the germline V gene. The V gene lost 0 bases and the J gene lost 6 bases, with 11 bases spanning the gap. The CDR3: CASSVDRGMDTQYF. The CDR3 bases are TGTGCCAGCAGCGTAGACCGGGGGATGGATACGCAGTATTTT.

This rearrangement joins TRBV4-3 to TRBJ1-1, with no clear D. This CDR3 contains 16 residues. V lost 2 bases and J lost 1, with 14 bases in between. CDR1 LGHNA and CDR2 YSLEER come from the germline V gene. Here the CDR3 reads CASSQFPRPGNTEAFF. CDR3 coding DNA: TGCGCCAGCAGCCAATTCCCCCGTCCGGGGAACACTGAAGCTTTCTTT.

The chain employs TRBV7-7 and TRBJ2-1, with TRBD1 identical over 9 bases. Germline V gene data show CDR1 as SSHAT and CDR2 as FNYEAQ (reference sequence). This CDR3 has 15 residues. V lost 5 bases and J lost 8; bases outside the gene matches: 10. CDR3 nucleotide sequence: TGTGCCAGCAGCCTCGGGACAGGGCTTATGGATGAGCAGTTCTTC. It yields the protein CASSLGTGLMDEQFF.

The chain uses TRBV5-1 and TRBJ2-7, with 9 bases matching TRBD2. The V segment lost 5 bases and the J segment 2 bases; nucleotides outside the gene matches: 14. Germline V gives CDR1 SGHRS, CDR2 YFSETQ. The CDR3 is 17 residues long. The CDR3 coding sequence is TGCGCCAGCAGTCTCAACCCCGGGACTAGCTTTACCTACGAGCAGTACTTC. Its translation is CASSLNPGTSFTYEQYF.

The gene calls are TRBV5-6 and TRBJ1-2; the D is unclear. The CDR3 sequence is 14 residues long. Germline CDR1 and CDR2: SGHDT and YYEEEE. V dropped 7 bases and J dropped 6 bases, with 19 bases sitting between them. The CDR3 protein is CASGLGLGPNGYTF. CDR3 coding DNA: TGTGCCAGCGGACTTGGCCTAGGTCCCAATGGCTACACCTTC.

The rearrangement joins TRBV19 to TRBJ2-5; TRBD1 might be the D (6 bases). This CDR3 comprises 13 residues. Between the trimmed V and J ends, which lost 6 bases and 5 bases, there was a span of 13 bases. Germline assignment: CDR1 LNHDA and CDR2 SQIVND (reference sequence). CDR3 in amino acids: CASRGRGFETQYF. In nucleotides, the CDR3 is TGTGCCAGTAGGGGCAGGGGTTTTGAGACCCAGTACTTC.